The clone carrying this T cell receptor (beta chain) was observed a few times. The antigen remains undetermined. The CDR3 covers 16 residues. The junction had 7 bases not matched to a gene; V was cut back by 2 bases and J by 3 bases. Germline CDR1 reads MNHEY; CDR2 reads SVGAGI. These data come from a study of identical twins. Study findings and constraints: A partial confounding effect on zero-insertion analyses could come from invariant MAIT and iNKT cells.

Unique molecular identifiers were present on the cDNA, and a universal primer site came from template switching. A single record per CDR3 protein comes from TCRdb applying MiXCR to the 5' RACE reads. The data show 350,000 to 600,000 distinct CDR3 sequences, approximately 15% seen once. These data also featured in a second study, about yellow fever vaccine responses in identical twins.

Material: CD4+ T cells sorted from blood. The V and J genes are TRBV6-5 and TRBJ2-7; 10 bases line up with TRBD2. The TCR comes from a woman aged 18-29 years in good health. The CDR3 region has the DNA TGTGCCAGCAGTTACGTAGCGGGAGGCAGAGACTACGAGCAGTACTTC. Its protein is CASSYVAGGRDYEQYF.